These 29 T cell receptor beta chains share one sample of origin, sequenced in a study of blood T cell repertoires in COVID-19. Some clones are missing from TCRdb's copy, which holds only in-frame ones; the method was immunoSEQ multiplex PCR. The sample yields around 450,000 clones, about 85% seen once. Sequenced sample: PBMCs or T cells enriched from blood (not recorded which). The origin of the receptors is a young woman with acute COVID-19.

This chain joins TRBV6-1 and TRBJ1-5; 11 bases are shared with TRBD1. V shed 3 bases and J 1 base; nucleotides not matched to a gene: 5. The CDR3 consists of 17 residues. From germline, CDR1 is MNHNS and CDR2 SASEGT. Here the CDR3 DNA reads TGTGCCAGCAGTGAGAGACGGGACAGGGGGAGCAATCAGCCCCAGCATTTT. It is translated as CASSERRDRGSNQPQHF.

The rearrangement joins TRBV11-2 to TRBJ2-1; TRBD2 matches 12 bases. J was trimmed by 4 bases and V by 5 bases; bases with no gene match: 9. The CDR3 runs to 17 residues. Germline V gene data show CDR1 as SGHAT and CDR2 as FQNNGV. The CDR3 bases are TGTGCCAGCAGCAAGACAAGGACTAGCGGGGCTTACAATGAGCAGTTCTTC. It translates to CASSKTRTSGAYNEQFF.

The V call is TRBV6-5, the J call TRBJ2-2; D may be TRBD1 (6 bases). Germline V gene data show CDR1 as MNHEY and CDR2 as SVGAGI. Trimming pared 6 bases from V and 9 bases from J, leaving 17 bases between. CDR3 length: 14 amino acids. DNA for the CDR3: TGTGCCAGCAGACGCCGGGACACCCGCAGGGAGCTGTTTTTT. Translation: CASRRRDTRRELFF.

This chain connects TRBV2 to TRBJ2-7; 8 nucleotides line up with TRBD2. The CDR3 consists of 19 residues. Germline V gives CDR1 SNHLY, CDR2 FYNNEI. V lost 4 bases to trimming and J lost 9 bases; unmatched junction nucleotides: 26. CDR3 DNA sequence: TGTGCCAGCAGTGGCCCCGCGGGAAATAGCGGGACTAACCCCTCCTCGCAGTACTTC. Translating gives CASSGPAGNSGTNPSSQYF. Full variable domain (outside the CDR3, taken from reference TRBV2 and TRBJ2-7): EPEVTQTPSHQVTQMGQEVILRCVPISNHLYFYWYRQILGQKVEFLVSFYNNEISEKSEIFDDQFSVERPDGSNFTLKIRSTKLEDSAMYFCASSGPAGNSGTNPSSQYFGPGTRLTVT.

The chain uses TRBV10-3 and TRBJ2-5; perhaps TRBD2 as D (6 bases). Germline CDR1 ENHRY, CDR2 SYGVKD. V lost 7 bases to trimming and J lost 2 bases, with 11 bases between them. The CDR3 covers 13 residues. CDR3: CAITSGTQETQYF. DNA of the CDR3: TGTGCCATCACCTCGGGGACTCAAGAGACCCAGTACTTC.

The rearrangement links TRBV9 to TRBJ1-1; D unresolved. CDR3 size: 15 residues. Germline loops: CDR1 SGDLS, CDR2 YYNGEE. V was cut by 0 bases and J by 1 base, with 10 bases left in between. This CDR3 reads CASSVVGDGNTEAFF. The CDR3 DNA sequence: TGTGCCAGCAGCGTAGTAGGAGACGGGAACACTGAAGCTTTCTTT.

V is TRBV29-1 and J is TRBJ2-3; 7 bases are a match to TRBD1. Looked up from germline, CDR1 is SQVTM and CDR2 is ANQGSEA. With 6 bases clipped from V and 0 bases from J, the junction kept 6 bases outside the gene matches. The CDR3 sequence is 14 residues long. CDR3 sequence reads: CSVVDRRSTDTQYF. Written as DNA, the CDR3 is TGCAGCGTCGTGGACAGGAGAAGCACAGATACGCAGTATTTT.

In the case of this clone: Additional DNA sequences in this sample encode the identical CDR3. CDR3 coding DNA: TGTGCCAGCAGCTTAGGGGCGGGAGATGAGCAGTTCTTC. Translating gives CASSLGAGDEQFF. J is TRBJ2-1 and V is TRBV7-9; 7 bases are shared with TRBD2. Germline loops: CDR1 SEHNR, CDR2 FQNEAQ (reference sequence). The CDR3 loop spans 13 amino acids. With V trimmed by 1 base and J by 8 bases, 2 bases remained unmatched.

The genes are TRBV6-1 and TRBJ1-5; D perhaps matches TRBD1 (6 bases). V was shortened by 3 bases and J by 6 bases, with 24 bases between the two germline ends. Germline V gene data show CDR1 as MNHNS and CDR2 as SASEGT. The length of the CDR3 is 18 residues. This chain's CDR3 is CASSDGLETRGRIQPQHF. The CDR3, as DNA: TGTGCCAGCAGTGACGGCCTTGAGACCAGGGGTCGGATTCAGCCCCAGCATTTT.

The chain carries TRBV6-5 and TRBJ2-3; 8 nucleotides match TRBD1. Germline V gene lookup returns CDR1 MNHEY and CDR2 SVGAGI. The CDR3 loop spans 12 amino acids. J lost 6 bases, V lost 6 bases, and 2 bases had no gene match. This CDR3 is CASSRQGDTQYF. The CDR3 nucleotides read TGTGCCAGCAGCCGACAGGGGGATACGCAGTATTTT.

V and J are TRBV28 and TRBJ2-7; D may be TRBD2 (5 bases). CDR1 is MDHEN, CDR2 SYDVKM, per germline. Trimming removed 0 bases from V and 7 bases from J, with 16 bases in between. The CDR3 is made up of 15 amino acids. This CDR3 is CASSLWLTGSGEQYF. As DNA, the CDR3 is TGTGCCAGCAGTTTATGGCTGACGGGGTCGGGGGAGCAGTACTTC. The variable domain in full, completed from reference TRBV28 and TRBJ2-7, reads DVKVTQSSRYLVKRTGEKVFLECVQDMDHENMFWYRQDPGLGLRLIYFSYDVKMKEKGDIPEGYSVSREKKERFSLILESASTNQTSMYLCASSLWLTGSGEQYFGPGTRLTVT.

The chain links TRBV25-1 to TRBJ2-1; 8 bases line up with TRBD2. CDR3 length: 14 residues. Per germline, CDR1 MGHDK and CDR2 SYGVNS. J gave up 9 bases and V 4 bases, and 8 bases lay outside the gene matches. The CDR3 bases are TGTGCCAGCAGTGTCAGCGGGAGAGAAATTGAGCAGTTCTTC. This codes for CASSVSGREIEQFF.

The chain employs TRBV12-3 or TRBV12-4 and TRBJ1-2; no reliable D call. CDR3 length: 12 residues. The V gene lost 3 bases and the J gene lost 7 bases, with 9 bases spanning the gap. The CDR3 DNA reads TGTGCCAGCAGTTTTACCGAGTTTGGCTACACCTTC. It is translated as CASSFTEFGYTF.

This chain links TRBV12-3 or TRBV12-4 with TRBJ2-5, with D possibly being TRBD2 (6 bases). This CDR3 is built from 13 residues. Trimming left V 6 bases short and J 5 bases short, with 13 bases between. The CDR3 coding sequence is TGTGCCAGCAGGGTAACTAGCTGGGAGACCCAGTACTTC. Its translation is CASRVTSWETQYF.

This rearrangement joins TRBV5-8 to TRBJ2-7, with 8 bases matching TRBD2. CDR1 is SGHTS and CDR2 is YDEGEE in the germline V gene. CDR3 size: 15 residues. The V gene end was trimmed by 1 base and the J gene end by 2 bases; junction bases not matched to a gene: 5. The CDR3 nucleotides are TGTGCCAGCAGCTTGTTGATCGGGAGGGCCTACGAGCAGTACTTC. Protein product: CASSLLIGRAYEQYF.

The V call is TRBV4-2, the J call TRBJ2-1, with 12 nucleotides matching TRBD2. Germline loops: CDR1 LGHNA, CDR2 YNFKEQ. V lost 0 bases to trimming and J lost 1 base; unmatched junction nucleotides: 10. CDR3 length equals 20 residues. Written as DNA, the CDR3 is TGTGCCAGCAGCCAAGACCCCGGACTAGCGGGGTATAGGTCCTACAATGAGCAGTTCTTC. It encodes CASSQDPGLAGYRSYNEQFF.

Concerning this clone: At one of its ends the junction is not consistent with the germline gene, which may arise from a read error. This rearrangement joins TRBV3-1 (or the pseudogene TRBV3-2) to TRBJ2-7; TRBD2 agrees at 10 bases. Germline V lookup: CDR1 LGHDT, CDR2 YNNKEL (reference sequence). This CDR3 spans 14 amino acids. CDR3 sequence (DNA): TGTGCCCGCAGCGGGGGGGGGACGGCCTACGAGCAGTACTTC. Translation gives CARSGGGTAYEQYF.

The CDR3 is CASSHQGAKRETQYF. As DNA, the CDR3 is TGCGCCAGCAGCCATCAGGGGGCGAAGCGGGAGACCCAGTACTTC. The chain is built from TRBV4-1 and TRBJ2-5; 8 bases map to TRBD1. The V and J ends lost 3 bases and 5 bases, in that order; junction bases with no gene match: 8. The CDR3 is 15 amino acids. CDR1 and CDR2 (germline): MGHRA, YSYEKL.

The rearrangement joins TRBV19 to TRBJ1-5, with a tentative D call TRBD1 (6 bases). The CDR3 covers 14 residues. V lost 1 base, J lost 7 bases, and 11 bases lay in between. Germline V gene data show CDR1 as LNHDA and CDR2 as SQIVND (reference sequence). The CDR3, as DNA: TGTGCCAGTAGTATAGTGTCAGGGGCCCAGCCCCAGCATTTT. It is translated as CASSIVSGAQPQHF.

The chain uses TRBV9 and TRBJ1-2; D possibly corresponds to TRBD1 (5 bases). V was pared by 4 bases and J by 0 bases, with 10 bases between. The length of the CDR3 is 14 residues. CDR1 SGDLS and CDR2 YYNGEE come from the germline V gene. CDR3 DNA sequence: TGTGCCAGCAGCAGGCCAGGGACTAACTATGGCTACACCTTC. It encodes CASSRPGTNYGYTF.

There are a few counts of this clone. The chain links TRBV5-6 to TRBJ1-1, with no clear D. Deletions cut 4 bases from V and 10 bases from J, with 11 bases between. CDR3 length equals 11 residues. Per germline, CDR1 SGHDT and CDR2 YYEEEE. CDR3 nucleotide sequence: TGTGCCAGCAGCAGCCGGTCCGCAGCTTTCTTT. Encoded protein: CASSSRSAAFF. The full variable domain, in which reference TRBV5-6 and TRBJ1-1 provide the parts outside the CDR3, is DAGVTQSPTHLIKTRGQQVTLRCSPKSGHDTVSWYQQALGQGPQFIFQYYEEEERQRGNFPDRFSGHQFPNYSSELNVNALLLGDSALYLCASSSRSAAFFGQGTRLTVV.

The chain recombines TRBV9 with TRBJ2-5; 10 bases line up with TRBD1. With 4 bases clipped from V and 4 bases from J, the junction kept 7 bases outside the gene matches. The CDR3 totals 15 residues. Germline loops: CDR1 SGDLS, CDR2 YYNGEE. This chain's CDR3 is CASSPGQGTLETQYF. Here the CDR3 DNA reads TGTGCCAGCAGCCCGGGACAGGGGACCCTAGAGACCCAGTACTTC. The full variable domain, completed using reference TRBV9 and TRBJ2-5, is DSGVTQTPKHLITATGQRVTLRCSPRSGDLSVYWYQQSLDQGLQFLIQYYNGEERAKGNILERFSAQQFPDLHSELNLSSLELGDSALYFCASSPGQGTLETQYFGPGTRLLVL.

The chain links TRBV24-1 to TRBJ1-4, with no clear D. Per germline, CDR1 KGHDR and CDR2 SFDVKD. V was pared by 10 bases and J by 4 bases, with 15 bases between. This CDR3 is 14 amino acids long. CDR3 nucleotides: TGTGCCACGGGTAAGGTACAGCTTAATGAAAAACTGTTTTTT. It translates to CATGKVQLNEKLFF.

In this sample, this clone turned up once. The gene calls are TRBV11-3 and TRBJ2-1, with TRBD2 as a possible D gene (5 bases). CDR3 length equals 14 residues. V dropped 3 bases and J dropped 8 bases, with 14 bases sitting between them. Germline values: CDR1 SGHNT, CDR2 YENEEA. As DNA, the CDR3 is TGTGCCAGCAGCTTTGGCGGGTTACGGGATGAGCAGTTCTTC. This sequence encodes CASSFGGLRDEQFF.

The V call is TRBV29-1, the J call TRBJ2-1, with D possibly TRBD1 on 6 matching bases. V shed 6 bases and J shed 7 bases, with 10 bases lying between them. The CDR3 is made up of 11 amino acids. Germline CDR1 and CDR2: SQVTM and ANQGSEA. DNA for the CDR3: TGCAGCGTAAACAGGGAGAATGAGCAGTTCTTC. This codes for CSVNRENEQFF.

The J gene is TRBJ2-2, the V gene TRBV7-9; 7 nucleotides agree with TRBD2. V lost 0 bases and J lost 10; bases outside the gene matches: 14. Looked up from germline, CDR1 is SEHNR and CDR2 is FQNEAQ (reference sequence). The CDR3 loop spans 17 amino acids. The CDR3 loop reads CASSLAKNPGRGEELFF. In DNA form, the CDR3 reads TGTGCCAGCAGCTTAGCGAAAAACCCGGGGAGGGGCGAGGAGCTGTTTTTT.

The J gene is TRBJ1-1, the V gene TRBV24-1; D not resolved. In germline, CDR1 is KGHDR, CDR2 SFDVKD. The CDR3 is 13 residues long. The V gene lost 2 bases and the J gene lost 7 bases, with 10 bases spanning the gap. The CDR3 bases are TGTGCCACCAGTGATTATCGTTTCGGTGAAGCTTTCTTT. Amino acid sequence: CATSDYRFGEAFF.

The V and J genes are TRBV5-1 and TRBJ1-1; D possibly corresponds to TRBD1 (5 bases). The germline CDR1 and CDR2 sequences are SGHRS and YFSETQ. V was cut by 7 bases and J by 6 bases, with 19 bases left in between. The CDR3 consists of 14 residues. The CDR3 DNA is TGCGCCAGCGGCCCCATCCGGGACTCCCCTGAAGCTTTCTTT. This gives the protein CASGPIRDSPEAFF. Complete variable domain (other parts from reference TRBV5-1 and TRBJ1-1): KAGVTQTPRYLIKTRGQQVTLSCSPISGHRSVSWYQQTPGQGLQFLFEYFSETQRNKGNFPGRFSGRQFSNSRSEMNVSTLELGDSALYLCASGPIRDSPEAFFGQGTRLTVV.

The chain combines TRBV14 with TRBJ2-7, with TRBD1 matching 7 bases. The CDR3 length is 15 residues. Germline V lookup: CDR1 SGHDN, CDR2 FVKESK. V was pared by 1 base and J by 6 bases, with 9 bases of the junction left unmatched. The CDR3: CASSQAHRGRSEQYF. In DNA form, the CDR3 reads TGTGCCAGCAGCCAAGCGCACAGGGGACGGAGCGAGCAGTACTTC.